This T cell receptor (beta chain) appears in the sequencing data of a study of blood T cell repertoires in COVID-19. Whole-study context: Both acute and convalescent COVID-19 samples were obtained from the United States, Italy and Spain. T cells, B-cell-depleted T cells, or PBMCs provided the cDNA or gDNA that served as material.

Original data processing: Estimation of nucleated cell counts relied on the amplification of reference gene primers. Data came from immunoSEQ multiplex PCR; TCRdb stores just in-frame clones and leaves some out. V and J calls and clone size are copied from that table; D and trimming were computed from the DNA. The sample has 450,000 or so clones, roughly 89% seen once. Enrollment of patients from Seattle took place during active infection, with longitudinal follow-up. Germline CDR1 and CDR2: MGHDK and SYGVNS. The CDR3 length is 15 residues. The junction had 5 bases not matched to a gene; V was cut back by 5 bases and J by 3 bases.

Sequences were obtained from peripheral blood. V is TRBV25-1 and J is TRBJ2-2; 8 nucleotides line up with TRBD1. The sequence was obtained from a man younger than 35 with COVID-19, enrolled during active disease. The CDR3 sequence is CASSYPGQDTGELFF. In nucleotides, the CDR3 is TGTGCCAGCAGTTACCCGGGACAGGACACCGGGGAGCTGTTTTTT.